The rows below give T cell receptor beta chains drawn from one sample of a study of T-cell reconstitution after alpha-beta-depleted transplantation in children. TCRdb processed the PCR reads anew with MiXCR; each CDR3 protein has one entry. This table has about 440,000 distinct CDR3 sequences, roughly 43% appearing once. Sample: PBMCs, taken before TCRalphabeta/CD19-depleted stem cell transplant. The receptors were sampled from a girl aged 2 to 9 with aplastic anemia, due to receive a stem cell transplant. Each CDR3 is given with its conserved first and last residue. The order of the fields is J gene, V gene, D gene, clone size, CDR3 protein, CDR3 DNA. A D gene is named only where the DNA matches it firmly. Size values are once, few and many counts, or a class for expanded clones, and some rows have none.

J: TRBJ2-1
V: TRBV29-1
D: NA
size: NA
CDR3: CSARGPTHYNEQFF
DNA: TGCAGCGCCCGGGGGCCCACACACTACAATGAGCAGTTCTTC

J: TRBJ2-7
V: TRBV4-1
D: NA
size: NA
CDR3: CASSQRGDGTYEQYF
DNA: TGCGCCAGCAGCCAAAGAGGGGACGGAACCTACGAGCAGTACTTC

J: TRBJ2-3
V: TRBV6-2/TRBV6-3
D: NA
size: NA
CDR3: CASRHLGSLTDTQYF
DNA: TGTGCCAGCAGACATCTAGGATCCCTCACAGATACGCAGTATTTT

J: TRBJ2-7
V: TRBV20-1
D: TRBD2
size: NA
CDR3: CSARKGLAGAGYEQYF
DNA: TGCAGTGCTAGGAAGGGACTAGCGGGAGCTGGCTACGAGCAGTACTTC

J: TRBJ1-4
V: TRBV20-1
D: TRBD1
size: NA
CDR3: CSARGGTDREKLFF
DNA: TGCAGTGCTAGAGGGGGGACAGATCGTGAAAAACTGTTTTTT

J: TRBJ1-5
V: TRBV6-1
D: NA
size: NA
CDR3: CASSVSQGQPQHF
DNA: TGTGCCAGCAGTGTCTCCCAAGGGCAGCCCCAGCATTTT

J: TRBJ2-7
V: TRBV6-1
D: NA
size: many
CDR3: CASSEPGNEQYF
DNA: TGTGCCAGCAGTGAACCAGGGAACGAGCAGTACTTC

J: TRBJ2-3
V: TRBV25-1
D: NA
size: once
CDR3: CASRPWGTFSTDTPYF
DNA: TGTGCCAGCAGACCGTGGGGGACTTTTAGCACAGATACGCCGTATTTT

J: TRBJ1-1
V: TRBV15
D: NA
size: many
CDR3: CATSLSVNTEAFF
DNA: TGTGCCACCAGCCTAAGCGTGAACACTGAAGCTTTCTTT

J: TRBJ2-7
V: TRBV6-1
D: TRBD1
size: NA
CDR3: CASRETGGYDEQYF
DNA: TGTGCCAGCAGGGAGACAGGGGGTTACGACGAGCAGTACTTC

J: TRBJ2-1
V: TRBV20-1
D: TRBD2
size: NA
CDR3: CSARIGRPPNEQFF
DNA: TGCAGTGCTAGGATCGGGAGGCCCCCCAATGAGCAGTTCTTC

J: TRBJ1-1
V: TRBV12-3/TRBV12-4
D: TRBD1
size: few
CDR3: CASRGPGTGGGNWNTEAFF
DNA: TGTGCCAGCAGGGGTCCCGGGACAGGGGGCGGTAATTGGAACACTGAAGCTTTCTTT

J: TRBJ2-1
V: TRBV7-9
D: NA
size: NA
CDR3: CASSPGAGFYEQFF
DNA: TGTGCCAGCAGCCCTGGGGCAGGTTTTTATGAGCAGTTCTTC

J: TRBJ2-1
V: TRBV5-1
D: TRBD1
size: NA
CDR3: CASSLSGTVYNEQFF
DNA: TGCGCCAGCAGCCTCTCCGGGACAGTGTACAATGAGCAGTTCTTC

J: TRBJ2-2
V: TRBV20-1
D: TRBD1
size: NA
CDR3: CSARHRGNTGELFF
DNA: TGCAGTGCTAGACACAGGGGAAACACCGGGGAGCTGTTTTTT

J: TRBJ2-3
V: TRBV7-7
D: NA
size: NA
CDR3: CASSPSNGGTDTQYF
DNA: TGTGCCAGCAGCCCTAGTAATGGGGGCACAGATACGCAGTATTTT

J: TRBJ2-1
V: TRBV7-3
D: NA
size: many
CDR3: CASSFQVAVVSEQFF
DNA: TGTGCCAGCAGCTTTCAGGTAGCGGTTGTTAGTGAGCAGTTCTTC

J: TRBJ1-2
V: TRBV4-1
D: NA
size: NA
CDR3: CASSPAAKDYGYTF
DNA: TGCGCCAGCAGCCCGGCAGCCAAGGACTATGGCTACACCTTC

J: TRBJ2-5
V: TRBV11-2
D: TRBD1
size: NA
CDR3: CASSPPGTGRVETQYF
DNA: TGTGCCAGCAGCCCTCCCGGGACAGGGAGGGTAGAGACCCAGTACTTC

J: TRBJ2-3
V: TRBV25-1
D: TRBD1
size: NA
CDR3: CASSEKGAGTDTQYF
DNA: TGTGCCAGCAGTGAGAAGGGGGCTGGAACAGATACGCAGTATTTT

J: TRBJ1-5
V: TRBV20-1
D: NA
size: NA
CDR3: CSAALVGAQHQPQHF
DNA: TGCAGTGCCGCTCTAGTGGGGGCCCAGCATCAGCCCCAGCATTTT

J: TRBJ1-5
V: TRBV2
D: NA
size: few
CDR3: CASSWGFSGASNQPQHF
DNA: TGTGCCAGCTCTTGGGGGTTTTCGGGGGCTAGCAATCAGCCCCAGCATTTT